The rows below give T cell receptor beta chains drawn from one sample of a study of cytomegalovirus exposure and HLA in healthy donors. Sequenced by immunoSEQ multiplex PCR; TCRdb stores in-frame clones only, minus some. The data show 75,000 to 90,000 clones, with around 79% seen just once and less than 25% held by the top ten. Sequenced sample: PBMCs. The source of these receptors is a woman between 40 and 55 years old in good health and CMV-seropositive. The conserved cysteine and the conserved F or W are not part of the CDR3 here.

v_call: TRBV19; cdr3_aa: ASSIGTRGIDTQY
v_call: TRBV7-6; cdr3_aa: ASSSTKTYEQY
v_call: TRBV6-5; cdr3_aa: ASSYSGIGYNEQF
v_call: TRBV16; cdr3_aa: ASSPRGTVFFYT
v_call: TRBV5-1; cdr3_aa: ASSLDGNDEQF
v_call: TRBV4-2; cdr3_aa: ASSQDFDYDADTQY
v_call: TRBV30; cdr3_aa: AWRQGAKGYT
v_call: TRBV6-1; cdr3_aa: ASSESQGGTDTQY
v_call: TRBV5-1; cdr3_aa: ASSLNRGWETQY
v_call: TRBV30; cdr3_aa: AWSVELGTSRQYEQY
v_call: TRBV7-6; cdr3_aa: ASSLKGGRGADTQY
v_call: TRBV11-2; cdr3_aa: ASSQAGDGAEAF
v_call: TRBV5-1; cdr3_aa: ASSLEGQAYEQY
v_call: TRBV30; cdr3_aa: AWSVPGQGRETQY
v_call: TRBV30; cdr3_aa: AWNPGGAAPREGYT
v_call: TRBV7-2; cdr3_aa: ASSSTPGNEQF
v_call: TRBV5-1; cdr3_aa: ASSFDSTVGYT
v_call: TRBV19; cdr3_aa: ASSIIQGTQPQH
v_call: TRBV18; cdr3_aa: ASSPTGPQETQY
v_call: TRBV29-1; cdr3_aa: SVEGLAETYNEQF
v_call: TRBV7-2; cdr3_aa: ASSLSPAMGQPQH
v_call: TRBV4-2; cdr3_aa: ASSQDPNGGGETQY
v_call: TRBV6-1; cdr3_aa: ASSRQDTEAF
v_call: TRBV12-5; cdr3_aa: ASGFRGVSGYT
v_call: TRBV5-1; cdr3_aa: ASSSRTGVDTEAF
v_call: TRBV7-2; cdr3_aa: ASSYAWGGATGELF
v_call: TRBV19; cdr3_aa: ASSAQGSGNTIY
v_call: TRBV6-5; cdr3_aa: ASSWRRVGYGYT
v_call: TRBV14; cdr3_aa: ASSHSGMNTEAF
v_call: TRBV1; cdr3_aa: TSSRPTSGDKLSSYNEQF
v_call: TRBV6-5; cdr3_aa: ASSFSAGGTPYGYT